Shown below are 3 T cell receptor beta chains from a single sample sequenced in a study of T-cell memory formation after mild COVID-19. One entry per CDR3 protein results from TCRdb running MiXCR on the 5' RACE reads. This table holds approximately 180,000 distinct CDR3 sequences, 16% found once. Source material: PBMCs or a T cell subset sorted from them (not recorded which). All receptors come from an adult woman who had mild COVID-19 (a few samples of this study predate the infection). Cell type and time point are not known.

This clonotype was seen only a few times. V and J are TRBV9 and TRBJ1-2, with D perhaps TRBD1 (5 bases). CDR3 length equals 14 residues. Germline V gene sequence: CDR1 SGDLS, CDR2 YYNGEE. V was shortened by 2 bases and J by 6 bases, with 14 bases between the two germline ends. This CDR3 is CASSVGGKGHGYTF. CDR3 DNA sequence: TGTGCCAGCAGCGTTGGGGGTAAGGGCCATGGCTACACCTTC. The complete variable domain, with remaining parts taken from reference TRBV9 and TRBJ1-2, reads DSGVTQTPKHLITATGQRVTLRCSPRSGDLSVYWYQQSLDQGLQFLIQYYNGEERAKGNILERFSAQQFPDLHSELNLSSLELGDSALYFCASSVGGKGHGYTFGSGTRLTVV.

There are a few counts of this clonotype. The V and J genes are TRBV7-9 and TRBJ2-2; TRBD2 matches at 9 bases. The V gene's germline CDR1 is SEHNR and CDR2 FQNEAQ (reference sequence). The CDR3 is made up of 18 amino acids. V was pared by 4 bases and J by 3 bases, with 12 bases of the junction left unmatched. The CDR3 region has the DNA TGTGCCAGCAGCTGGGGACGCTATAGCGGGAGATACACCGGGGAGCTGTTTTTT. Residues: CASSWGRYSGRYTGELFF.

This clonotype is medium-sized within its sample. The chain is built from TRBV20-1 and TRBJ2-7; 10 nucleotides agree with TRBD2. The CDR3 is 14 amino acids. The germline CDR1 and CDR2 sequences are DFQATT and SNEGSKA (reference sequence). V lost 5 bases to trimming and J lost 1 base; unmatched junction nucleotides: 5. Written as DNA, the CDR3 is TGCAGTGCTGGGTCTAGCGGGAGTTCCTACGAGCAGTACTTC. Translation: CSAGSSGSSYEQYF.